This T cell receptor (beta chain) was sequenced for a study of T cell responses to AZD1222 COVID-19 vaccine. The study's findings and limits: Two AZD1222 administrations were followed by greater Spike-specific TCR breadth and depth. Only a handful of AZD1222 recipients, roughly 6 in all, had baseline seropositivity.

With regard to this clone: The antigen is not known.

The data were produced by immunoSEQ multiplex PCR, yet TCRdb's version contains in-frame clones alone and is incomplete. The sample shows about 140,000 clones, around 84% of them seen only once. The germline V gene encodes CDR1 MNHEY and CDR2 SMNVEV (reference sequence). Trimming cost V 5 bases and J 3 bases, with 13 bases left between them. This CDR3 contains 14 residues. Specimen: peripheral blood, collected 28 days after the second AZD1222 dose. This receptor was obtained from an adult who received the AZD1222 COVID-19 vaccine. The chain recombines TRBV27 with TRBJ1-1, with D perhaps TRBD1 (6 bases). The CDR3 nucleotides are TGTGCCAGCAGTGACATCACAGGGTACACTGAAGCTTTCTTT. It encodes CASSDITGYTEAFF.